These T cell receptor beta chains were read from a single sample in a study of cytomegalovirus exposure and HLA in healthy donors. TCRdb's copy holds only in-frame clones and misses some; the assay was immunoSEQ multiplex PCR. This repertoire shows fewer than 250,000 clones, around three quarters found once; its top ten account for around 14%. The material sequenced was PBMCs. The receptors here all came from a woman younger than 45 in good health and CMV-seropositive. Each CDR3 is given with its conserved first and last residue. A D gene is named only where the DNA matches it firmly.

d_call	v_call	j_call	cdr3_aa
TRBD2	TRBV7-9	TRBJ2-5	CASSLRREGRETQYF
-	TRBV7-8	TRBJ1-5	CASSPLEGIMAPQHF
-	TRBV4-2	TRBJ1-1	CASSPRLGGFSEAFF
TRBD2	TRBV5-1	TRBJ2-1	CASSSGESGRASNEQFF
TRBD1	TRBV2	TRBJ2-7	CASLPLGQPYEQYF
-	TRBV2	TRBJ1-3	CASSPAGAGNTIYF
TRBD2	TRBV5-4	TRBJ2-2	CASSASSGRNTGELFF
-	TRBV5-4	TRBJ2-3	CASSPGVDTDTQYF
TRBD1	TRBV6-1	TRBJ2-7	CASSADRTATYEQYF
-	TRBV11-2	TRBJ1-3	CASSSLVAAGNTIYF
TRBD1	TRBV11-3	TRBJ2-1	CASNRGRNNEQFF
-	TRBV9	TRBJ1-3	CASSGTLSRGNTIYF
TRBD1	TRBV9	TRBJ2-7	CASSPGDRVSSYEQYF
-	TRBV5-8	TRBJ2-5	CASSLVAGTQYF